A single sample gave rise to the 18 T cell receptor beta chains below, sequenced in a study of shared clonotypes between healthy human individuals (dated by TCRdb to 2020 to 2021). CD8 naive samples were CD45RO-negative cells positively selected for CCR7, giving a CD45RA+CCR7+ population that excluded TemRA cells. Library creation used the immunoSEQ multiplex PCR assay. Drawn from immuneACCESS, this table holds only the in-frame rearrangements with V and J called that TCRdb kept. Clones are partly lost; checked studies trace under half to an unresolved V gene and leave the rest unexplained. This sample comprises around 2.1 million clones, approximately 94% of them detected only once. About 1.5% of the sample rests with the top ten. The specimen was naive CD8+ T cells from PBMCs. Per the publication, the cell subset or site label means: CD45RA+CCR7+. Receptors were obtained from a man between 18 and 35 years old in good health. Some clones in this sample may be carry-over from other donors' samples.

This chain uses TRBV7-9 with TRBJ2-7; tentatively, D is TRBD2 (6 bases). The length of the CDR3 is 16 residues. CDR1 and CDR2 (germline): SEHNR, FQNEAQ (reference sequence). V was pared by 1 base and J by 2 bases, with 15 bases between. DNA of the CDR3: TGTGCCAGCAGCTTAGTTCAGGGACTTCCCGCCTACGAGCAGTACTTC. Amino acids: CASSLVQGLPAYEQYF. Supplemented by reference TRBV7-9 and TRBJ2-7, the full variable domain reads DTGVSQNPRHKITKRGQNVTFRCDPISEHNRLYWYRQTLGQGPEFLTYFQNEAQLEKSRLLSDRFSAERPKGSFSTLEIQRTEQGDSAMYLCASSLVQGLPAYEQYFGPGTRLTVT.

This chain connects TRBV27 to TRBJ1-2; possible D gene TRBD1, 5 bases. V lost 2 bases, J lost 8 bases, and 15 bases lay in between. The germline V gene has CDR1 MNHEY and CDR2 SMNVEV (reference sequence). The CDR3 has 14 amino acids. This chain's CDR3 is CASSLSGGFGGYTF. CDR3 nucleotide sequence: TGTGCCAGCAGTTTAAGCGGGGGGTTCGGAGGCTACACCTTC.

A single count supports this clone. The V gene is TRBV14, the J gene TRBJ1-2, with D tentatively TRBD1 (6 bases). Looked up from germline, CDR1 is SGHDN and CDR2 is FVKESK. The CDR3 is made up of 16 amino acids. V dropped 4 bases and J dropped 5 bases, with 20 bases sitting between them. In DNA, the CDR3 is TGTGCCAGCAGCCGGGAAATCTTGGACAGTGGGTATGGCTACACCTTC. Translated: CASSREILDSGYGYTF.

The rearrangement joins TRBV4-2 to TRBJ2-7; TRBD2 agrees at 15 bases. In germline, CDR1 is LGHNA, CDR2 YNFKEQ. The CDR3 sequence is 18 residues long. V was pared by 2 bases and J by 0 bases, with 5 bases of the junction left unmatched. The CDR3 reads CASSQLGLAGGTSYEQYF. The CDR3 nucleotides read TGTGCCAGCAGCCAACTGGGACTAGCGGGAGGAACCTCCTACGAGCAGTACTTC.

This chain uses TRBV9 with TRBJ2-7; D perhaps matches TRBD2 (5 bases). Germline CDR1 and CDR2: SGDLS and YYNGEE. Deletions cut 0 bases from V and 7 bases from J, with 23 bases between. This CDR3 spans 17 amino acids. This CDR3 reads CASSVADRTSYLREQYF. The CDR3 bases are TGTGCCAGCAGCGTAGCGGACCGGACTTCGTACCTGCGAGAGCAGTACTTC.

The CDR3 is CARSYTGGAGGYTF. CDR3 in DNA: TGTGCCAGAAGCTACACAGGGGGCGCAGGAGGCTACACCTTC. V gene TRBV5-3 combines with J gene TRBJ1-2, with 9 positions matching TRBD1. TRBV5-3 is an ORF; its function is uncertain. The junction had 8 bases not matched to a gene; V was cut back by 3 bases and J by 8 bases. The CDR3 contains 14 residues.

This clone occurred once. The chain is built from TRBV6-6 and TRBJ2-5; 10 bases agree with TRBD1. The V and J ends lost 0 bases and 3 bases, in that order; junction bases with no gene match: 1. Germline CDR1 and CDR2: MNHNY and SVGAGI (reference sequence). There are 15 residues in the CDR3. CDR3 sequence (DNA): TGTGCCAGCAGTTACTCAGGGACAGGGGAAGAGACCCAGTACTTC. Translation gives CASSYSGTGEETQYF.

V usage is TRBV10-3 and J usage is TRBJ1-1, with unresolved D. The CDR3 sequence is 12 residues long. Trimming took off 0 bases at V and 7 bases at J, with 6 bases between the two ends. The germline V gene encodes CDR1 ENHRY and CDR2 SYGVKD. CDR3 protein: CAISESWVEAFF. CDR3 DNA: TGTGCCATCAGTGAGTCCTGGGTTGAAGCTTTCTTT.

The V and J genes are TRBV5-1 and TRBJ2-7; TRBD2 aligns across 10 bases. Germline CDR1 and CDR2: SGHRS and YFSETQ. The V segment lost 1 base and the J segment 5 bases; nucleotides outside the gene matches: 9. The CDR3 is made up of 16 amino acids. CDR3 DNA: TGCGCCAGCAGCTTGTCTAGCGGGGGTTGGGCGGACGAGCAGTACTTC. Protein product: CASSLSSGGWADEQYF.

The chain employs TRBV28 and TRBJ2-7; 11 nucleotides line up with TRBD2. The CDR3 is made up of 14 amino acids. Germline lookup yields CDR1 MDHEN and CDR2 SYDVKM. Losses at the gene ends were 6 bases for V and 7 bases for J; bases not matched to a gene: 8. The CDR3 is CASSIAGGPDEQYF. The CDR3 nucleotides read TGTGCCAGCAGCATAGCGGGAGGGCCAGATGAGCAGTACTTC.

This clone was seen a single time. The chain joins TRBV27 to TRBJ1-4, with TRBD1 identical over 10 bases. Germline V gene sequence: CDR1 MNHEY, CDR2 SMNVEV (reference sequence). After removal of 6 bases from V and 6 bases from J, the junction contained 4 bases not matched to a gene. This CDR3 is 14 amino acids long. The CDR3, as DNA: TGTGCCAGCAGCACCGGGACAGGGGATGAAAAACTGTTTTTT. It specifies CASSTGTGDEKLFF.

This clone occurred once. The chain couples TRBV7-9 to TRBJ1-2; the match to TRBD1 covers 8 bases. This CDR3 spans 13 amino acids. V was pared by 4 bases and J by 3 bases, with 1 base of the junction left unmatched. Per the germline V gene, CDR1 is SEHNR and CDR2 is FQNEAQ (reference sequence). In nucleotides, the CDR3 is TGTGCCAGCAGCTGGGGACAGGACTATGGCTACACCTTC. Amino acids: CASSWGQDYGYTF.

This chain links TRBV2 with TRBJ2-1; 8 nucleotides line up with TRBD2. The CDR3 loop spans 16 amino acids. V gave up 4 bases and J gave up 7 bases; unmatched junction bases: 12. Germline V gene data show CDR1 as SNHLY and CDR2 as FYNNEI. CDR3 amino acids: CASSAHRAGGGNEQFF. For the CDR3, the DNA is TGTGCCAGCAGTGCCCATCGGGCGGGAGGTGGGAATGAGCAGTTCTTC.

The rearrangement joins TRBV2 to TRBJ1-2; perhaps TRBD1 as D (6 bases). There are 13 residues in the CDR3. CDR1 and CDR2 from the germline V gene are SNHLY and FYNNEI. Between the trimmed V and J ends, which lost 7 bases and 5 bases, there was a span of 14 bases. CDR3 sequence: CASKNRASYGYTF. The CDR3 nucleotides read TGTGCCAGCAAGAACAGGGCGTCGTATGGCTACACCTTC. Using reference TRBV2 and TRBJ1-2 for the parts outside the CDR3, the full variable domain is EPEVTQTPSHQVTQMGQEVILRCVPISNHLYFYWYRQILGQKVEFLVSFYNNEISEKSEIFDDQFSVERPDGSNFTLKIRSTKLEDSAMYFCASKNRASYGYTFGSGTRLTVV.

As to this clone: This sample includes further DNA sequences coding for the same CDR3. The chain is built from TRBV27 and TRBJ2-7, with TRBD1 matching 7 bases. CDR1 and CDR2 from the germline V gene are MNHEY and SMNVEV (reference sequence). Trimming took 2 bases from V and 0 from J; bases not matched to a gene: 4. The CDR3 totals 15 residues. The CDR3 sequence: CASSLGTASSYEQYF. The DNA for the CDR3 is TGTGCCAGCAGTTTAGGGACAGCTAGCTCCTACGAGCAGTACTTC.

CDR3 sequence (DNA): TGTGCCAGCAGCTTTGACCCGGCGACCTACGAGCAGTACTTC. Protein sequence: CASSFDPATYEQYF. This chain joins TRBV7-9 and TRBJ2-7; the D is unclear. This CDR3 has 14 amino acids. Per germline, CDR1 SEHNR and CDR2 FQNEAQ (reference sequence). V lost 3 bases to trimming and J lost 2 bases, with 11 bases between them.

The genes are TRBV5-4 and TRBJ2-1, with D perhaps matching TRBD2 (6 bases). V gave up 6 bases and J gave up 3 bases, with 22 bases separating them. The CDR3 has 17 residues. Looked up from germline, CDR1 is SGHNT and CDR2 is YYREEE (reference sequence). Here the CDR3 DNA reads TGTGCCAGCACTAGGGGTCTAGATAGCGGAGACTACAATGAGCAGTTCTTC. Encoded protein: CASTRGLDSGDYNEQFF.

The CDR3 spells CASSGGTASHNEQFF. The CDR3 DNA sequence: TGTGCCAGCAGCGGGGGGACTGCAAGTCATAATGAGCAGTTCTTC. This sequence joins TRBV9 and TRBJ2-1, with D maybe TRBD2 (6 bases). Germline CDR1 reads SGDLS; CDR2 reads YYNGEE. V shed 3 bases and J shed 7 bases, with 17 bases lying between them. The CDR3 is 15 amino acids.